The 5 T cell receptor beta chains presented below share a single source sample, sequenced in a study of T cells in Graves' hyperthyroidism and ophthalmopathy. Amplification yielded TCR beta CDR3 regions, with RNA transcripts as the source. The TCR CDR3 was amplified in a first-round RT-PCR using the HTBI primer set. TCRdb fed the multiplex PCR reads into MiXCR, producing one record per CDR3 protein. This table has about 560,000 distinct CDR3 sequences, around 13% appearing once. Sequenced sample: blood. The receptors were gathered from a woman aged 40 to 55 with Graves' hyperthyroidism.

This chain joins TRBV6-5 and TRBJ1-1, with D possibly TRBD1 on 6 matching bases. This CDR3 is built from 13 residues. Trimming took off 2 bases at V and 8 bases at J, with 12 bases between the two ends. The germline CDR1 and CDR2 sequences are MNHEY and SVGAGI. Written as DNA, the CDR3 is TGTGCCAGCAGTTACCGTGGGCAGGGGGAAGCTTTCTTT. Its translation is CASSYRGQGEAFF.

This clonotype occurred many times. The chain is built from TRBV20-1 and TRBJ2-3; D is possibly TRBD1 (5 bases). CDR1 and CDR2 (germline): DFQATT, SNEGSKA (reference sequence). V lost 6 bases to trimming and J lost 3 bases, with 13 bases between them. This CDR3 comprises 13 residues. CDR3 nucleotide sequence: TGCAGTGCCCCCAAGCCAGGGACAGATACGCAGTATTTT. As protein: CSAPKPGTDTQYF.

This clonotype has only a few counts. The rearrangement uses TRBV9 and TRBJ2-2, with D uncertain. The CDR3 spans 13 residues. V was trimmed by 1 base and J by 9 bases, leaving 10 bases between them. Germline V CDR1 and CDR2: SGDLS, YYNGEE. CDR3 region: CASSVQNGRELFF. For the CDR3, the DNA is TGTGCCAGCAGCGTACAGAACGGCCGGGAGCTGTTTTTT.

The chain employs TRBV5-1 and TRBJ2-1, with D uncertain. Between the trimmed V and J ends, which lost 0 bases and 10 bases, there was a span of 14 bases. Germline CDR1 and CDR2: SGHRS and YFSETQ. This CDR3 spans 14 amino acids. This CDR3 reads CASSLAGSTYEQFF. The CDR3 coding sequence is TGCGCCAGCAGCTTGGCCGGCAGTACCTACGAGCAGTTCTTC. Based on the CDR3 plus reference TRBV5-1 and TRBJ2-1, the full variable domain is KAGVTQTPRYLIKTRGQQVTLSCSPISGHRSVSWYQQTPGQGLQFLFEYFSETQRNKGNFPGRFSGRQFSNSRSEMNVSTLELGDSALYLCASSLAGSTYEQFFGPGTRLTVL.

The gene calls are TRBV19 and TRBJ1-2, with 10 bases identical to TRBD1. Germline V lookup: CDR1 LNHDA, CDR2 SQIVND (reference sequence). The CDR3 length is 14 residues. The trim removed 0 bases at V and 14 bases at J, leaving 9 bases unmatched. CDR3 in amino acids: CASSIDRDRGQWTF. CDR3 coding DNA: TGTGCCAGTAGTATAGATCGGGACAGGGGCCAGTGGACCTTC. The full variable domain, rest sourced from reference TRBV19 and TRBJ1-2, is DGGITQSPKYLFRKEGQNVTLSCEQNLNHDAMYWYRQDPGQGLRLIYYSQIVNDFQKGDIAEGYSVSREKKESFPLTVTSAQKNPTAFYLCASSIDRDRGQWTFGSGTRLTVV.